The present T cell receptor beta chain was sequenced within a study of shared clonotypes between healthy human individuals. Only in-frame clones appear in the TCRdb table, and some are missing; sequencing was by immunoSEQ multiplex PCR. The top ten hold around 1.8% of the sample, which has about 2.2 million clones, over 85% seen once. In the naive CD8 group, cells lacked CD45RO and were positively selected for CCR7, so terminally differentiated effector memory CD45RA+ cells were left out. Germline values: CDR1 SGHNT, CDR2 YENEEA. This CDR3 is 17 amino acids long. Deletions cut 0 bases from V and 8 bases from J, with 20 bases between.

The chain employs TRBV11-3 and TRBJ2-1; a possible D gene is TRBD2 (6 bases). The TCR originated in a man aged 18 to 29 in good health. Some clones in this sample may be carry-over from other donors' samples. Sequenced: naive CD8+ T cells from PBMCs. In DNA, the CDR3 is TGTGCCAGCAGCTTAGACCCCGTGGGGGGTGAAGGAGATGAGCAGTTCTTC. This translates into CASSLDPVGGEGDEQFF.